One T cell receptor beta chain is described in this entry. Using immunoSEQ multiplex PCR, the repertoire was profiled, and TCRdb retains in-frame clones only, with some absent. The sample lists around 84,000 clones, almost 98% occurring once. This specimen belongs to a study of technical replicates of blood from several donors. The J segment lost 5 bases and the V segment lost 2 bases, leaving 3 bases of the junction unmatched. Germline assignment: CDR1 KGHSH and CDR2 LQKENI. The CDR3 runs 14 residues. The J gene is TRBJ1-1, the V gene TRBV18; 9 nucleotides match TRBD1. The TCR sequence derives from a human donor in good health. Material: T cells isolated from PBMCs. The CDR3 DNA follows: TGTGCCAGCTCACCAGGGACAGGGTGGACTGAAGCTTTCTTT. This sequence encodes CASSPGTGWTEAFF.